This TCR beta chain came from a study of lymphopenia after photon versus proton radiotherapy (dated by TCRdb to the late 2010s). Looking at the study overall: The study compared the immunological effects of photon versus proton radiation therapy in patients with gastrointestinal tumors who developed high-grade lymphopenia. The roughly 21 patients in the cohort had gastrointestinal tumors, were treated with either photon or proton therapy, and subsequently developed lymphopenia. The study aimed to characterize how the two radiation modalities differ in their impact on the immune system. The research as a whole found: The survival association was examined only in patients who died, and the authors described better survival with proton therapy as a possibility, not as a demonstrated result. Across the cohort, a larger post-nadir drop in TCR diversity was inversely correlated with overall survival time among patients who died. During treatment, patients who received proton therapy stayed relatively stable, whereas patients who received photon therapy lost naive T cells and TCR diversity and gained effector/memory populations. After the lymphocyte count nadir, oligoclonal expansion, especially of CD8+ Temra cells, was observed in photon-treated repertoires, and the drop in diversity was driven by this expansion.

CDR3 length: 15 amino acids, cysteine to phenylalanine. Only the CDR3 DNA is retained, 45 bases long and in frame from the first base. The germline V gene (reference sequence) specifies LNHDA as CDR1 and SQIVND as CDR2. The junction carries 11 bases between V and J, which are trimmed by 0 bases and 2 bases respectively. In the case of this clone: There is no known antigen for this receptor. No much larger clonotype is one base removed from it; base qualities were not supplied.

Libraries were built with the immunoSEQ multiplex PCR assay. Deep sequencing of rearranged TCR beta loci, alongside multiparametric flow cytometry, was used to profile T cell repertoires. TCRdb provides this immuneACCESS table in a form limited to in-frame rearrangements. Some clones are lacking; in checked studies, under half of them reflect an unresolved V gene, and why the rest are absent is not known. The sample yields 45,000 to 65,000 clones; 83% were counted once. Clones ranked in the top ten supply 25% to 35% of the sample. Sequenced here: peripheral blood, sampled from a patient treated with photon-based radiotherapy. This receptor was taken from a man in his forties or fifties with gastric cancer. The rearrangement combines TRBV19 with TRBJ2-7; a confident D gene designation cannot be given. The nucleotide sequence is given as TGTGCCAGTAGTATAGATACAGAGATCCCCTACGAGCAGTACTTC. It codes for CASSIDTEIPYEQYF.